Each of the 5 T cell receptor beta chains below was sequenced from the same sample in a study of blood T cell repertoires in COVID-19. Sequencing was performed with immunoSEQ multiplex PCR; in TCRdb, only in-frame clones are kept and a portion is missing. The sample yields hundreds of thousands of clones, around 92% seen once. The source material was PBMCs or T cells enriched from blood (not recorded which). These receptors originate from a woman in her forties or fifties who had been exposed to COVID-19.

The V call is TRBV6-2 or TRBV6-3, the J call TRBJ1-5; 9 bases agree with TRBD1. This CDR3 spans 17 amino acids. Germline trimming cut 5 bases from V and 2 bases from J; bases unmatched to any gene: 10. CDR1 is MNHEY, CDR2 SVGEGT, per germline. This chain's CDR3 is CASSHRTGAIGNQPQHF. The CDR3 DNA is TGTGCCAGCAGTCACCGGACAGGGGCGATAGGCAATCAGCCCCAGCATTTT.

The chain employs TRBV5-4 and TRBJ2-7; D perhaps matches TRBD1 (5 bases). The germline V gene encodes CDR1 SGHNT and CDR2 YYREEE (reference sequence). V was clipped by 5 bases and J by 4 bases, with 13 bases between them. This CDR3 spans 13 amino acids. The CDR3 nucleotides read TGTGCCAGCAGTGACAGTTCCTTATACGAGCAGTACTTC. As protein: CASSDSSLYEQYF.

This clone was seen a few times. The chain uses TRBV5-8 and TRBJ1-3, with TRBD1 identical over 7 bases. V shed 1 base and J 1 base; nucleotides not matched to a gene: 5. CDR3 length: 16 amino acids. Germline values: CDR1 SGHTS, CDR2 YDEGEE. The CDR3 DNA sequence: TGTGCCAGCAGCTTGCCGACAGGGAGATCTGGAAACACCATATATTTT. Translation: CASSLPTGRSGNTIYF.

This clone appeared a few times. The chain couples TRBV19 to TRBJ2-3; 13 nucleotides line up with TRBD2. This CDR3 has 17 amino acids. Trimming cost V 1 base and J 2 bases; bases outside gene matches: 3. Germline V gene data show CDR1 as LNHDA and CDR2 as SQIVND (reference sequence). CDR3 nucleotides: TGTGCCAGTAGTATAGCGGGACTAGCGGGATTCACAGATACGCAGTATTTT. It yields the protein CASSIAGLAGFTDTQYF.

The chain links TRBV5-1 to TRBJ1-4; D is unresolved. Germline CDR1 is SGHRS and CDR2 is YFSETQ. CDR3 length equals 16 residues. Trimming stripped 4 bases from V and 0 bases from J, with 13 bases between. CDR3 in DNA: TGCGCCAGCAGCCCGGGATTTATTGCAACTAATGAAAAACTGTTTTTT. This sequence encodes CASSPGFIATNEKLFF.